A selection of T cell receptor beta chains follows, all from one sample in a study of shared clonotypes between healthy human individuals. Profiling relied on immunoSEQ multiplex PCR, and the TCRdb table lists in-frame clones only, not all of them. Of a few hundred thousand clones in the sample, more than 60% were seen once. The sequenced material came from memory CD4+ T cells sorted from blood. These receptors were taken from a man between 25 and 39 years old in good health. CDR3s include the opening cysteine and the closing phenylalanine or tryptophan. Fields, in order: D gene, clone size, V gene, J gene, CDR3 DNA, CDR3 protein. D genes are given only for firm matches. The size entry is marked missing in some rows and otherwise reads once, few, many or a size class.

d_gene: .
abundance: .
v_gene: TRBV5-1
j_gene: TRBJ2-3
CDR3nt: TGCGCCAGCAGCTTATACAGGGGCACAGATACGCAGTATTTT
CDR3aa: CASSLYRGTDTQYF

d_gene: TRBD1
abundance: .
v_gene: TRBV12-5
j_gene: TRBJ1-2
CDR3nt: TGTGCTAGTGGTTTAAAAAACTGGGCGGGACAGGGGTATGGCTACACCTTC
CDR3aa: CASGLKNWAGQGYGYTF

d_gene: .
abundance: .
v_gene: TRBV5-1
j_gene: TRBJ2-7
CDR3nt: TGCGCCAGCAGCCCTAGCGCCTCCTTCTCCTACGAGCAGTACTTC
CDR3aa: CASSPSASFSYEQYF

d_gene: .
abundance: .
v_gene: TRBV5-1
j_gene: TRBJ2-7
CDR3nt: TGCGCCAGCAGCTTAGAACTTCAATACGAGCAGTACTTC
CDR3aa: CASSLELQYEQYF

d_gene: .
abundance: .
v_gene: TRBV2
j_gene: TRBJ1-5
CDR3nt: TGTGCCAGCAGCTCTGATAGCAATCAGCCCCAGCATTTT
CDR3aa: CASSSDSNQPQHF

d_gene: .
abundance: .
v_gene: TRBV5-6
j_gene: TRBJ2-2
CDR3nt: TGTGCCAGCAGCATAGGACAAAACACCGGGGAGCTGTTTTTT
CDR3aa: CASSIGQNTGELFF

d_gene: TRBD2
abundance: .
v_gene: TRBV28
j_gene: TRBJ2-3
CDR3nt: TGTGCCAGCAGTCAAACTAGCGGGAGGGCTTTCGGCACAGATACGCAGTATTTT
CDR3aa: CASSQTSGRAFGTDTQYF

d_gene: .
abundance: .
v_gene: TRBV6-5
j_gene: TRBJ2-7
CDR3nt: TGTGCCAGCAGTTCCCATGACAGCTACGAGCAGTACTTC
CDR3aa: CASSSHDSYEQYF

d_gene: .
abundance: many
v_gene: TRBV20-1
j_gene: TRBJ2-7
CDR3nt: TGCAGTGCTAGTCGGCGGGACGAGCAGTACTTC
CDR3aa: CSASRRDEQYF

d_gene: .
abundance: once
v_gene: TRBV19
j_gene: TRBJ2-5
CDR3nt: TGTGCCAGTAGTTTAACCAGGGGTTCAACCCGAGAGACCCAGTACTTC
CDR3aa: CASSLTRGSTRETQYF

d_gene: .
abundance: .
v_gene: TRBV7-2
j_gene: TRBJ2-1
CDR3nt: TGTGCCAGCAGCCGGGAGTTCACGAGCCTTGAGCAGTTCTTC
CDR3aa: CASSREFTSLEQFF

d_gene: .
abundance: .
v_gene: TRBV25-1
j_gene: TRBJ2-5
CDR3nt: TGTGCCAGCCGCCCCCAGGGTCGGGAGACCCAGTACTTC
CDR3aa: CASRPQGRETQYF

d_gene: .
abundance: .
v_gene: TRBV15
j_gene: TRBJ2-4
CDR3nt: TGTGCCACCAGCAGAGATAAAGAGGACCTTCAGTACTTC
CDR3aa: CATSRDKEDLQYF

d_gene: TRBD2
abundance: .
v_gene: TRBV7-9
j_gene: TRBJ2-2
CDR3nt: TGTGCCAGCAGCCCTGGGACTAGCGGGAGAAAAACCGGGGAGCTGTTTTTT
CDR3aa: CASSPGTSGRKTGELFF

d_gene: .
abundance: once
v_gene: TRBV12-5
j_gene: TRBJ2-7
CDR3nt: TGTGCTAGTGGTTTGGGTCCGGCAACTCCCCTACGCCTGTTTGTCTACGAGCAGTACTTC
CDR3aa: CASGLGPATPLRLFVYEQYF

d_gene: .
abundance: .
v_gene: TRBV7-3
j_gene: TRBJ2-3
CDR3nt: TGTGCCAGCAGCTTATTTGGAGCGGATACGCAGTATTTT
CDR3aa: CASSLFGADTQYF

d_gene: TRBD2
abundance: .
v_gene: TRBV2
j_gene: TRBJ2-2
CDR3nt: TGTGCCAGCGCGCCCGGGACTAGCGGGAGGGCGGGCGGGGAGCTGTTTTTT
CDR3aa: CASAPGTSGRAGGELFF

d_gene: TRBD2
abundance: .
v_gene: TRBV7-2
j_gene: TRBJ2-7
CDR3nt: TGTGCCAGCAGCTCTAGCGGGAGCTCCTACGAGCAGTACTTC
CDR3aa: CASSSSGSSYEQYF

d_gene: TRBD2
abundance: .
v_gene: TRBV7-2
j_gene: TRBJ2-1
CDR3nt: TGTGCCAGCAGCTTAGGTGGGACTAGCGGTTACAATGAGCAGTTCTTC
CDR3aa: CASSLGGTSGYNEQFF

d_gene: .
abundance: few
v_gene: TRBV7-2
j_gene: TRBJ2-7
CDR3nt: TGTGCCAGCAGTTCAAACAGGGCGGCCTACGAGCAGTACTTC
CDR3aa: CASSSNRAAYEQYF

d_gene: .
abundance: .
v_gene: TRBV11-1
j_gene: TRBJ2-1
CDR3nt: TGTGCCAGCAGCCCCCAGCTTTGGGGGCGGGGCAATGAGCAGTTCTTC
CDR3aa: CASSPQLWGRGNEQFF

d_gene: TRBD1
abundance: .
v_gene: TRBV5-1
j_gene: TRBJ1-2
CDR3nt: TGCGCCAGCAGCCTCTCGGACAGGTCCTATGGCTACACCTTC
CDR3aa: CASSLSDRSYGYTF

d_gene: TRBD2
abundance: few
v_gene: TRBV7-7
j_gene: TRBJ2-2
CDR3nt: TGTGCTAGCAGCCCTCCGGGGGGTGCGGTCACCGGGGAGCTGTTTTTT
CDR3aa: CASSPPGGAVTGELFF

d_gene: .
abundance: .
v_gene: TRBV5-1
j_gene: TRBJ2-7
CDR3nt: TGCGCCAGCAGCTTGGGCGGACCGAGTGGCTACGAGCAGTACTTC
CDR3aa: CASSLGGPSGYEQYF

d_gene: .
abundance: many
v_gene: TRBV5-5
j_gene: TRBJ2-1
CDR3nt: TGTGCCAGCAGCTTGGTGGGTAGGGGCAATGAGCAGTTCTTC
CDR3aa: CASSLVGRGNEQFF

d_gene: .
abundance: .
v_gene: TRBV4-2
j_gene: TRBJ2-7
CDR3nt: TGTGCCAGCAGCCAAGATGGGACCGGAGCCTACGAGCAGTACTTC
CDR3aa: CASSQDGTGAYEQYF

d_gene: .
abundance: .
v_gene: TRBV4-3
j_gene: TRBJ2-3
CDR3nt: TGCGCCAGCAGCCTTGGCCGGGGTGGGACAGATACGCAGTATTTT
CDR3aa: CASSLGRGGTDTQYF

d_gene: .
abundance: .
v_gene: TRBV9
j_gene: TRBJ2-3
CDR3nt: TGTGCCAGCAGCGTAGCTAGTGGGGGGCGCACAGATACGCAGTATTTT
CDR3aa: CASSVASGGRTDTQYF

d_gene: .
abundance: .
v_gene: TRBV29-1
j_gene: TRBJ2-3
CDR3nt: TGCAGCGTTGAAGATCGGAAAGCTAGCACAGATACGCAGTATTTT
CDR3aa: CSVEDRKASTDTQYF

d_gene: .
abundance: many
v_gene: TRBV4-1
j_gene: TRBJ1-1
CDR3nt: TGCGCCAGCAGTTTTATCCAGATGAACACTGAAGCTTTCTTT
CDR3aa: CASSFIQMNTEAFF

d_gene: TRBD2
abundance: .
v_gene: TRBV5-4
j_gene: TRBJ2-1
CDR3nt: TGTGCCAGCCGACTAGCGGGAGGGAGAGAGCAGTTCTTC
CDR3aa: CASRLAGGREQFF

d_gene: .
abundance: .
v_gene: TRBV20-1
j_gene: TRBJ2-5
CDR3nt: TGCAGTGCTAGCCCAGGAGAGACCCAGTACTTC
CDR3aa: CSASPGETQYF

d_gene: TRBD2
abundance: few
v_gene: TRBV10-2
j_gene: TRBJ2-5
CDR3nt: TGCGCCAGCAGTGAAGTAGTTCTACTAGCGGGAGTAATGACCCAGTACTTC
CDR3aa: CASSEVVLLAGVMTQYF

d_gene: .
abundance: .
v_gene: TRBV7-6
j_gene: TRBJ2-1
CDR3nt: TGTGCCAGCAGCTTGGGTGGGGATGAGCAGTTCTTC
CDR3aa: CASSLGGDEQFF

d_gene: .
abundance: few
v_gene: TRBV18
j_gene: TRBJ2-7
CDR3nt: TGTGCCAGCTCACCGGGGGTCGGGTACGAGCAGTACTTC
CDR3aa: CASSPGVGYEQYF

d_gene: .
abundance: .
v_gene: TRBV16
j_gene: TRBJ1-1
CDR3nt: TGTGCCAGCAGCCAAAGCTCCGGGGTAGGCACTGAAGCTTTCTTT
CDR3aa: CASSQSSGVGTEAFF

d_gene: .
abundance: .
v_gene: TRBV6-1
j_gene: TRBJ1-5
CDR3nt: TGTGCCAGCAGTCAGCGAAATAGCAATCAGCCCCAGCATTTT
CDR3aa: CASSQRNSNQPQHF

d_gene: .
abundance: once
v_gene: TRBV6-5
j_gene: TRBJ1-2
CDR3nt: TGTGCCAGCAGTTACTCGGCAGGGCCGGGTGGCTACACCTTC
CDR3aa: CASSYSAGPGGYTF

d_gene: TRBD2
abundance: .
v_gene: TRBV28
j_gene: TRBJ2-4
CDR3nt: TGTGCCAGCAGTCTAAGCGGGAGGATAAACATTCAGTACTTC
CDR3aa: CASSLSGRINIQYF

d_gene: .
abundance: .
v_gene: TRBV9
j_gene: TRBJ2-3
CDR3nt: TGTGCCAGCAGCGTATCGGTCAGGGGAGGAGATCAAGATACGCAGTATTTT
CDR3aa: CASSVSVRGGDQDTQYF

d_gene: .
abundance: .
v_gene: TRBV5-4
j_gene: TRBJ2-1
CDR3nt: TGTGCCAGCTCCTCCCGGAAGGGCAGGGATTACAATGGGCAGTTCTTC
CDR3aa: CASSSRKGRDYNGQFF

d_gene: .
abundance: .
v_gene: TRBV18
j_gene: TRBJ1-1
CDR3nt: TGTGCCAGCTCACCAGACCGCGGGAACACTGAAGCTTTCTTT
CDR3aa: CASSPDRGNTEAFF

d_gene: .
abundance: .
v_gene: TRBV19
j_gene: TRBJ1-5
CDR3nt: TGTGCCAGTAGTATAAATTTAAGCAATCAGCCCCAGCATTTT
CDR3aa: CASSINLSNQPQHF

d_gene: .
abundance: .
v_gene: TRBV18
j_gene: TRBJ1-1
CDR3nt: TGTGCCAGCTCACCCCAGGGAAGGGCGAACACTGAAGCTTTCTTT
CDR3aa: CASSPQGRANTEAFF

d_gene: .
abundance: .
v_gene: TRBV5-1
j_gene: TRBJ2-3
CDR3nt: TGCGCCAGTTCCCCGGATAACACAGATACGCAGTATTTT
CDR3aa: CASSPDNTDTQYF

d_gene: .
abundance: .
v_gene: TRBV7-2
j_gene: TRBJ2-7
CDR3nt: TGTGCCAGCAGCCCGTCCCCCTACGAGCAGTACTTC
CDR3aa: CASSPSPYEQYF

d_gene: .
abundance: few
v_gene: TRBV7-6
j_gene: TRBJ2-3
CDR3nt: TGTGCCAGCAAGGCGGTCGGGGGCACAGATACGCAGTATTTT
CDR3aa: CASKAVGGTDTQYF

d_gene: .
abundance: .
v_gene: TRBV25-1
j_gene: TRBJ2-7
CDR3nt: TGTGCCAGCAGTGATACTAGCGAGAGGGGGTACGAGCAGTACTTC
CDR3aa: CASSDTSERGYEQYF

d_gene: TRBD1
abundance: .
v_gene: TRBV6-1
j_gene: TRBJ2-2
CDR3nt: TGTGCCAGCCTCTCCAGGGGGCTGACCGGGGAGCTGTTTTTT
CDR3aa: CASLSRGLTGELFF

d_gene: TRBD2
abundance: few
v_gene: TRBV14
j_gene: TRBJ2-2
CDR3nt: TGTGCCAGCAGCCAAGATCCAGCGGGAGCTGTGGGCACCGGGGAGCTGTTTTTT
CDR3aa: CASSQDPAGAVGTGELFF

d_gene: .
abundance: .
v_gene: TRBV5-6
j_gene: TRBJ1-2
CDR3nt: TGTGCCAGCAGCTTCTATCTCGGAGGGACGATGAGCACCTTC
CDR3aa: CASSFYLGGTMSTF

d_gene: .
abundance: few
v_gene: TRBV18
j_gene: TRBJ2-6
CDR3nt: TGTGCCAGCTCCGAATACTCTGGGGCCAACGTCCTGACTTTC
CDR3aa: CASSEYSGANVLTF

d_gene: .
abundance: .
v_gene: TRBV5-6
j_gene: TRBJ2-1
CDR3nt: TGTGCCAGCAGCCTCAGCGGTTACTATGAGCAGTTCTTC
CDR3aa: CASSLSGYYEQFF